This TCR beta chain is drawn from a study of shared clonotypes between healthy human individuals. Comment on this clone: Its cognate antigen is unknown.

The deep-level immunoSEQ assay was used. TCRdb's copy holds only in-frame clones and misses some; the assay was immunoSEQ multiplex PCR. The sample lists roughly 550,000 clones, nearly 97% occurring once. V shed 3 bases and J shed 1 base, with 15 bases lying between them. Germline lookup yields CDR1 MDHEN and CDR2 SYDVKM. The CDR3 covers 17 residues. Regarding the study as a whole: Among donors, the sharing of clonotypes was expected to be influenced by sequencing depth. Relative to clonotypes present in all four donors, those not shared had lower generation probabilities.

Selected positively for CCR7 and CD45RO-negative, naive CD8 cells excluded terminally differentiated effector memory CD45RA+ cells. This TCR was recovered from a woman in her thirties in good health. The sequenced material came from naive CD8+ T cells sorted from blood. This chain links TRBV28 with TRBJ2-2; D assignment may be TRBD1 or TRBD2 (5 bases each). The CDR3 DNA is TGTGCCAGCAGTTTCCCCCCCGGGACGGTGAACACCGGGGAGCTGTTTTTT. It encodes CASSFPPGTVNTGELFF.